The 6 T cell receptor beta chains below come from one sample, sequenced in a study of metastatic and nonmetastatic thyroid tumors. With MiXCR, TCRdb called clones anew from the PCR reads. The sample includes roughly 19,000 clones, 20% to 25% of them seen just once. There were no patients who had received any treatment before thyroid surgery. Sequenced sample: tumor tissue. The receptors originated from a female donor with papillary thyroid cancer or a benign thyroid nodule (not recorded which). Some clones in this sample may be carry-over from other donors' samples.

On this clone: A junction end diverges from the germline sequence, so it may reflect a read error. The chain combines TRBV6-1 with TRBJ1-4; the D is unclear. Per germline, CDR1 MNHNS and CDR2 SASEGT. This CDR3 has 11 amino acids. The CDR3 loop reads CASRGNGKLFF. The CDR3 DNA follows: TGTGCCAGCAGGGGGAATGGAAAACTGTTTTTT.

The chain uses TRBV20-1 and TRBJ2-1, with 14 bases that match TRBD2. The J segment lost 6 bases and the V segment lost 6 bases, leaving 7 bases of the junction unmatched. The CDR3 is 15 residues long. Germline CDR1 and CDR2: DFQATT and SNEGSKA (reference sequence). As DNA, the CDR3 is TGCAGTGCCATGGGACTAGCGGGAGTGGTCAATGAGCAGTTCTTC. Protein product: CSAMGLAGVVNEQFF.

This clone was observed at least ten times. This chain uses TRBV2 with TRBJ2-5; the D is unclear. CDR3 length: 15 amino acids. The germline V gene encodes CDR1 SNHLY and CDR2 FYNNEI. V was trimmed by 4 bases and J by 5 bases, leaving 17 bases between them. This CDR3 is CASSGVLSSRETQYF. The CDR3 coding sequence is TGTGCCAGCAGTGGGGTTTTGAGTAGTCGGGAGACCCAGTACTTC.

This clone was counted many times. J is TRBJ1-2 and V is TRBV6-6, with D uncertain. Trimming stripped 2 bases from V and 6 bases from J, with 10 bases between. Germline V gene sequence: CDR1 MNHNY, CDR2 SVGAGI (reference sequence). The CDR3 consists of 13 residues. The CDR3 here is CASSYEAWDGYTF. DNA of the CDR3: TGTGCCAGCAGTTACGAGGCATGGGATGGCTACACCTTC.

The sample holds a few counts of this clone. V and J are TRBV12-3 or TRBV12-4 and TRBJ1-4; D perhaps matches TRBD1 (5 bases). With 3 bases removed from V and 8 bases from J, the gap between germline ends came to 10 bases. The CDR3 is 13 amino acids. CDR3 DNA sequence: TGTGCCAGCAGTTTTGGGGGGGACGAAAAACTGTTTTTT. Protein sequence: CASSFGGDEKLFF.

This clone has just a few counts. This sequence joins TRBV20-1 and TRBJ1-1; D is perhaps TRBD1 (5 bases). CDR3 length: 15 residues. Trimming cost V 5 bases and J 5 bases, with 21 bases left between them. From germline, CDR1 is DFQATT and CDR2 SNEGSKA (reference sequence). The CDR3 nucleotides are TGCAGTGCTCGCCACATAGATTTAGAGGGGACTGAAGCTTTCTTT. Protein sequence: CSARHIDLEGTEAFF.